Following are 21 T cell receptor beta chains from one sample sequenced in a study of T cell responses to AZD1222 COVID-19 vaccine. Assay: immunoSEQ multiplex PCR; the TCRdb copy retains only in-frame clones and omits some. The data show about 150,000 clones, approximately 90% seen once. Specimen: peripheral blood, collected on day 0 of AZD1222 vaccination. These receptors were collected from an adult in good health.

The gene calls are TRBV6-1 and TRBJ1-4; D gene uncertain. The CDR3 sequence is 14 residues long. Germline-derived CDR1 and CDR2 are MNHNS and SASEGT. Trimming took off 3 bases at V and 5 bases at J, with 10 bases between the two ends. The CDR3 region is CASSEYDGNEKLFF. Written as DNA, the CDR3 is TGTGCCAGCAGTGAGTACGACGGAAATGAAAAACTGTTTTTT.

This clone was observed a single time. The rearrangement joins TRBV29-1 to TRBJ1-1, with D perhaps TRBD1 (5 bases). Trimming left V 5 bases short and J 0 bases short, with 13 bases between. The CDR3 consists of 14 residues. Germline lookup yields CDR1 SQVTM and CDR2 ANQGSEA. CDR3 region: CSVLKTVMNTEAFF. The CDR3, as DNA: TGCAGCGTTCTCAAGACAGTGATGAACACTGAAGCTTTCTTT.

A few counts support this clone. The rearrangement links TRBV2 to TRBJ1-4, with 8 bases matching TRBD1. Germline V gene data show CDR1 as SNHLY and CDR2 as FYNNEI. V lost 0 bases to trimming and J lost 7 bases; unmatched junction nucleotides: 4. The CDR3 runs to 15 residues. The CDR3, as DNA: TGTGCCAGCAGTGAAGCGCGGGACAGGATTGAAAAACTGTTTTTT. Protein product: CASSEARDRIEKLFF.

This chain connects TRBV28 to TRBJ2-7; unclear D gene. The germline CDR1 and CDR2 sequences are MDHEN and SYDVKM. With 5 bases removed from V and 10 bases from J, the gap between germline ends came to 15 bases. This CDR3 spans 12 amino acids. DNA for the CDR3: TGTGCCAGCAGTCCCATACACCTCGGACAGTACTTC. Its protein is CASSPIHLGQYF.

V and J are TRBV28 and TRBJ2-5; D is tentatively TRBD1 or TRBD2 (5 bases each). The CDR3 covers 15 residues. CDR1 is MDHEN, CDR2 SYDVKM, per germline. Between the trimmed V and J ends, which lost 2 bases and 6 bases, there was a span of 16 bases. The CDR3: CASSLSRAGTKTQYF. The CDR3 DNA reads as TGTGCCAGCAGTTTAAGTCGGGCAGGGACGAAGACCCAGTACTTC.

This sequence joins TRBV9 and TRBJ1-3; D is undetermined. The CDR3 is made up of 14 amino acids. CDR1 SGDLS and CDR2 YYNGEE come from the germline V gene. Deletions cut 0 bases from V and 4 bases from J, with 8 bases between. The CDR3 DNA reads TGTGCCAGCAGCGTAGAAGGGTTCGGAAACACCATATATTTT. This encodes CASSVEGFGNTIYF. The variable domain in full, with the rest retrieved from reference TRBV9 and TRBJ1-3, is DSGVTQTPKHLITATGQRVTLRCSPRSGDLSVYWYQQSLDQGLQFLIQYYNGEERAKGNILERFSAQQFPDLHSELNLSSLELGDSALYFCASSVEGFGNTIYFGEGSWLTVV.

The chain links TRBV19 to TRBJ1-1, with 10 positions matching TRBD1. Germline loops: CDR1 LNHDA, CDR2 SQIVND (reference sequence). The length of the CDR3 is 20 residues. V dropped 6 bases and J dropped 1; count of bases not matched to a gene: 20. The CDR3 loop is CASSDTTGGLLITRNTEAFF. The CDR3 DNA follows: TGTGCCAGTAGCGATACGACAGGGGGCCTTCTTATCACCAGGAACACTGAAGCTTTCTTT.

The chain uses TRBV2 and TRBJ2-1; D perhaps matches TRBD1 (6 bases). The length of the CDR3 is 14 residues. V gave up 7 bases and J gave up 5 bases, with 15 bases separating them. Looked up from germline, CDR1 is SNHLY and CDR2 is FYNNEI. The CDR3 nucleotides are TGTGCCAGCATCGGCCAGGACAGAAACAATGAGCAGTTCTTC. Amino acid sequence: CASIGQDRNNEQFF.

The rearrangement joins TRBV27 to TRBJ2-2; unclear D gene. V lost 1 base, J lost 4 bases, and 7 bases lay in between. Germline CDR1 and CDR2: MNHEY and SMNVEV (reference sequence). This CDR3 spans 14 amino acids. This CDR3 is CASSLYAVTGELFF. CDR3 DNA: TGTGCCAGCAGTTTATACGCAGTCACCGGGGAGCTGTTTTTT.

The chain couples TRBV27 to TRBJ1-5, with 7 bases identical to TRBD1. There are 15 residues in the CDR3. V lost 5 bases, J lost 5 bases, and 9 bases stayed unmatched. Germline V gene lookup returns CDR1 MNHEY and CDR2 SMNVEV (reference sequence). As DNA, the CDR3 is TGTGCCAGCAGTATAGGACAGGATTTCGATCAGCCCCAGCATTTT. The encoded protein is CASSIGQDFDQPQHF.

The rearrangement uses TRBV27 and TRBJ2-3; D unresolved. Germline V lookup: CDR1 MNHEY, CDR2 SMNVEV (reference sequence). The germline V and J ends were trimmed by 9 bases and 2 bases, with 15 bases remaining between them. This CDR3 is built from 14 residues. CDR3 amino acids: CASSPGYPTDTQYF. Written as DNA, the CDR3 is TGTGCCAGTAGCCCCGGGTACCCCACAGATACGCAGTATTTT.

V and J are TRBV9 and TRBJ2-3; TRBD2 matches at 12 bases. The CDR3 consists of 18 residues. The V segment lost 2 bases and the J segment 5 bases; nucleotides outside the gene matches: 12. Germline V gene data show CDR1 as SGDLS and CDR2 as YYNGEE. Here the CDR3 reads CASSVRPTGLAGIDTQYF. The CDR3 bases are TGTGCCAGCAGCGTTAGACCCACAGGACTAGCGGGAATAGATACGCAGTATTTT.

CDR3 DNA: TGTGCCACCTACGACCCAGTAGTGGGATCTGGCTACGAGCAGTACTTC. It encodes CATYDPVVGSGYEQYF. The chain is built from TRBV15 and TRBJ2-7, with D uncertain. Trimming shortened V by 8 bases and J by 3 bases, and 23 bases separated the two germline ends. From germline, CDR1 is LNHNV and CDR2 YYDKDF (reference sequence). This CDR3 spans 16 amino acids.

The chain links TRBV18 to TRBJ1-2; D might be TRBD1 (5 bases). Germline values: CDR1 KGHSH, CDR2 LQKENI. The CDR3 runs 14 residues. The V end was cut by 3 bases, the J end by 7 bases, with 15 bases between. CDR3 residues: CASSPQDMLRGYTF. The CDR3 nucleotides read TGTGCCAGCTCACCCCAGGACATGTTGCGTGGCTACACCTTC.

The chain joins TRBV9 to TRBJ2-5; D is ambiguous. Trimming took off 3 bases at V and 1 base at J, with 13 bases between the two ends. The CDR3 has 15 residues. The germline V gene has CDR1 SGDLS and CDR2 YYNGEE. CDR3 region: CASSASRRVQETQYF. The CDR3 region has the DNA TGTGCCAGCAGCGCAAGTAGACGGGTCCAAGAGACCCAGTACTTC. Combining the CDR3 with reference TRBV9 and TRBJ2-5 gives the whole variable domain DSGVTQTPKHLITATGQRVTLRCSPRSGDLSVYWYQQSLDQGLQFLIQYYNGEERAKGNILERFSAQQFPDLHSELNLSSLELGDSALYFCASSASRRVQETQYFGPGTRLLVL.

The chain couples TRBV19 to TRBJ2-1; 7 nucleotides line up with TRBD2. The CDR3 is made up of 15 amino acids. In germline, CDR1 is LNHDA, CDR2 SQIVND (reference sequence). V lost 3 bases and J lost 3; bases outside the gene matches: 5. The chain's CDR3 is CASSILAAHYNEQFF. CDR3 coding DNA: TGTGCCAGTAGTATCCTAGCGGCGCACTACAATGAGCAGTTCTTC.

The chain has TRBV24-1 and TRBJ2-7, with D possibly being TRBD2 (5 bases). The CDR3 runs 12 residues. Germline V gene sequence: CDR1 KGHDR, CDR2 SFDVKD. Trimming left V 1 base short and J 10 bases short, with 10 bases between. CDR3 bases: TGTGCCACCAGTGATTTAGTCGGGGTTCAGTACTTC. It encodes CATSDLVGVQYF.

The rearrangement uses TRBV19 and TRBJ2-2, with TRBD2 matching 7 bases. The ends lost 5 bases at V and 2 bases at J; junction bases unmatched: 5. Germline lookup yields CDR1 LNHDA and CDR2 SQIVND (reference sequence). The CDR3 is made up of 15 amino acids. This CDR3 is CASSGRGSNTGELFF. The DNA of the CDR3 is TGTGCCAGTAGTGGGAGGGGTTCTAACACCGGGGAGCTGTTTTTT.

As DNA, the CDR3 is TGTGCCAGCTGCGGGATAGGGATGAACACTGAAGCTTTCTTT. This encodes CASCGIGMNTEAFF. The chain carries TRBV7-8 and TRBJ1-1; D not resolved. Trimming pared 8 bases from V and 0 bases from J, leaving 13 bases between. Germline values: CDR1 SGHVS, CDR2 FQNEAQ. The CDR3 runs 14 residues.

DNA of the CDR3: TGTGCCAGTAGTCCGGGACTCGGAGGGACCCAGTACTTC. Amino acid sequence: CASSPGLGGTQYF. This chain uses TRBV19 with TRBJ2-5; D is perhaps TRBD2 (6 bases). The CDR3 is 13 amino acids. Trimming shortened V by 5 bases and J by 7 bases, and 14 bases separated the two germline ends. From germline, CDR1 is LNHDA and CDR2 SQIVND (reference sequence).

The chain is built from TRBV5-4 and TRBJ2-1; 7 bases fit TRBD2. Germline CDR1 and CDR2: SGHNT and YYREEE (reference sequence). The CDR3 has 15 amino acids. Unmatched junction bases numbered 10, after V lost 3 bases and J lost 7 bases. The CDR3 bases are TGTGCCAGCAGCTCGTCTCAGGCGGGAGTTAATGAGCAGTTCTTC. This translates into CASSSSQAGVNEQFF. The full variable domain, with the rest looked up from reference TRBV5-4 and TRBJ2-1, is ETGVTQSPTHLIKTRGQQVTLRCSSQSGHNTVSWYQQALGQGPQFIFQYYREEENGRGNFPPRFSGLQFPNYSSELNVNALELDDSALYLCASSSSQAGVNEQFFGPGTRLTVL.